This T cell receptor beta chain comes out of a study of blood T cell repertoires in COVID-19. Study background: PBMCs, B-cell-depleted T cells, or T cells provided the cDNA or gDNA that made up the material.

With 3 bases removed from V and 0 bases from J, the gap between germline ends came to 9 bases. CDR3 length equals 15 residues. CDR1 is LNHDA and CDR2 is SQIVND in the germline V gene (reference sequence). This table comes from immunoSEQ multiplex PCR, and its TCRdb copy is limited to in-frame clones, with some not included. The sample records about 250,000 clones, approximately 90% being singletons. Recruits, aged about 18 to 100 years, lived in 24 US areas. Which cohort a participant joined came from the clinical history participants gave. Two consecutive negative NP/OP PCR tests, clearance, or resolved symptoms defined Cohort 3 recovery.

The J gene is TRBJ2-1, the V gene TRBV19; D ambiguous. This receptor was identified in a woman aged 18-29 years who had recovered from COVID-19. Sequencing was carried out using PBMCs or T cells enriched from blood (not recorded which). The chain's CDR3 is CASSIAGDSYNEQFF. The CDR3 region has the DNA TGTGCCAGTAGTATCGCTGGAGACTCCTACAATGAGCAGTTCTTC.